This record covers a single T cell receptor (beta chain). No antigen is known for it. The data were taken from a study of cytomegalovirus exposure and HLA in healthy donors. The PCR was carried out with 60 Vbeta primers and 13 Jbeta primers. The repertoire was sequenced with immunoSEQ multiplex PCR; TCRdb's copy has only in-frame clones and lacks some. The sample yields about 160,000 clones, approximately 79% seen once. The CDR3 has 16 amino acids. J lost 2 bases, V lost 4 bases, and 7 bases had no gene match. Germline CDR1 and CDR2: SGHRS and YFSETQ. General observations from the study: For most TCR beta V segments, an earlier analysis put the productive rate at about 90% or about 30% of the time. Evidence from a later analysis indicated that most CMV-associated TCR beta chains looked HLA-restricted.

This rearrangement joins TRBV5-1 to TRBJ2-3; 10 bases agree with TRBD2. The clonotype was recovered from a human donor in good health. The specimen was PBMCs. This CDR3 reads CASSQLAGGLTDTQYF. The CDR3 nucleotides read TGCGCCAGCAGCCAGTTAGCGGGGGGACTCACAGATACGCAGTATTTT.